This T cell receptor (beta chain) stems from a study of blood T cell repertoires in COVID-19. Study-level background: The United States, Italy and Spain provided the acute and convalescent COVID-19 samples. Nucleic acid was either cDNA or gDNA, and it came from T cells, B-cell-depleted T cells, or PBMCs.

Per the authors' pipeline: By means of reference gene primer amplification, nucleated cell counts were estimated. Sequencing was performed with immunoSEQ multiplex PCR; in TCRdb, only in-frame clones are kept and a portion is missing. Clone size and V and J calls were adopted from that table, with D and trimming inferred from the DNA. Here the sample spans around 260,000 clones, 75% to 90% being singletons. CDR1 is SGDLS and CDR2 is YYNGEE in the germline V gene. Trimming shortened V by 8 bases and J by 2 bases, and 22 bases separated the two germline ends. The CDR3 extends over 16 amino acids. Sequenced: peripheral blood. The chain joins TRBV9 to TRBJ1-2; TRBD1 is a possible D gene (6 bases). This TCR was recovered from a woman between 25 and 40 years old with active or convalescent COVID-19. The CDR3 DNA reads TGTGCCAGATACCTACCGACAGGCGCCCGAAACTATGGCTACACCTTC. It specifies CARYLPTGARNYGYTF.